A single sample is the source of the 13 T cell receptor beta chains below, sequenced in a study of T cells in lung cancer brain metastases. The data were produced by immunoSEQ multiplex PCR, yet TCRdb's version contains in-frame clones alone and is incomplete. The data hold roughly 5,100 clones, with around four fifths observed a single time. Material for sequencing was tumor tissue from a brain metastasis. The origin of the receptors is a man aged 45-65 years with non-small cell lung cancer that had spread to the brain.

The chain is built from TRBV29-1 and TRBJ2-1; TRBD1 aligns across 8 bases. Germline trimming cut 4 bases from V and 6 bases from J; bases unmatched to any gene: 8. Germline loops: CDR1 SQVTM, CDR2 ANQGSEA. The CDR3 has 14 residues. CDR3 nucleotides: TGCAGCGTTGTCGGGACAGGTGTAAGCAATGAGCAGTTCTTC. Its translation is CSVVGTGVSNEQFF.

This clone came up once. The V call is TRBV5-5, the J call TRBJ2-2, with TRBD1 as a possible D gene (6 bases). The CDR3 is 15 residues long. The V end lost 2 bases, the J end lost 0 bases, and 8 bases lay between the germline ends. The germline gives CDR1 SGHKS, CDR2 YYEKEE (reference sequence). The DNA of the CDR3 is TGTGCCAGCAGCTTATGGACAGCGAACACCGGGGAGCTGTTTTTT. This gives the protein CASSLWTANTGELFF.

The rearrangement uses TRBV7-2 and TRBJ1-1; D may be TRBD1 (5 bases). CDR1 SGHTA and CDR2 FQGNSA come from the germline V gene. The CDR3 is 15 residues long. Trimming took off 5 bases at V and 4 bases at J, with 17 bases between the two ends. CDR3 in amino acids: CASSPIGLGATEAFF. DNA for the CDR3: TGTGCCAGCAGCCCAATAGGGTTAGGGGCCACTGAAGCTTTCTTT.

The chain employs TRBV14 and TRBJ1-1; D not resolved. Trimming removed 4 bases at V and 0 bases at J, with 3 bases between. The CDR3 contains 12 residues. CDR1 and CDR2 (germline): SGHDN, FVKESK. The CDR3 region is CASSPLNTEAFF. The CDR3 nucleotides are TGTGCCAGCAGCCCCCTGAACACTGAAGCTTTCTTT.

Here the CDR3 DNA reads TGTGCCAGCAGCTTGGGGTCAGGAGAGAGCAGCCTCCACTTT. Translating it yields CASSLGSGESSLHF. The chain uses TRBV7-2 and TRBJ1-6; D uncertain. The germline V gene encodes CDR1 SGHTA and CDR2 FQGNSA. Deletions cut 3 bases from V and 15 bases from J, with 18 bases between. The CDR3 consists of 14 residues.

V and J are TRBV19 and TRBJ1-5; TRBD1 matches 9 bases. There are 13 residues in the CDR3. Germline V lookup: CDR1 LNHDA, CDR2 SQIVND (reference sequence). Unmatched junction bases numbered 1, after V lost 6 bases and J lost 4 bases. Here the CDR3 reads CASRTGGNQPQHF. The CDR3 region has the DNA TGTGCCAGTAGGACAGGGGGAAATCAGCCCCAGCATTTT.

This clone was detected a few times. Relative to the germline gene, one junction end is altered; a read error may explain this. The rearrangement uses TRBV9 and TRBJ2-6; no definite D call. The CDR3 has 15 residues. CDR1 and CDR2 (germline): SGDLS, YYNGEE. The CDR3 loop is CASTVSDSGANVLTF. DNA for the CDR3: TGTGCCAGCACCGTATCGGACTCTGGGGCCAACGTCCTGACTTTC.

V is TRBV5-1 and J is TRBJ1-6; D call uncertain. Germline CDR1 SGHRS, CDR2 YFSETQ. This CDR3 contains 9 residues. Deletions cut 4 bases from V and 16 bases from J, with 6 bases between. The DNA of the CDR3 is TGCGCCAGCAGCACAGTACTCCACTTT. The encoded protein is CASSTVLHF.

This chain links TRBV11-2 with TRBJ1-5, with D possibly TRBD1 on 6 matching bases. Germline values: CDR1 SGHAT, CDR2 FQNNGV. The V and J ends lost 4 bases and 0 bases respectively, with 22 bases between them. CDR3 size: 19 residues. The CDR3 sequence: CASSSRGGFTGYSNQPQHF. DNA of the CDR3: TGTGCCAGCAGCTCCCGAGGAGGATTTACAGGGTATAGCAATCAGCCCCAGCATTTT.

In its sample, this clone was seen once. The chain is built from TRBV5-5 and TRBJ2-3, with D unclear. CDR3 length equals 14 residues. Germline CDR1 and CDR2: SGHKS and YYEKEE (reference sequence). Trimming removed 2 bases at V and 0 bases at J, with 7 bases between. The CDR3 bases are TGTGCCAGCAGCTTTCTATCTAGCACAGATACGCAGTATTTT. Translation: CASSFLSSTDTQYF.

The chain is built from TRBV9 and TRBJ1-2; no reliable D call. CDR1 SGDLS and CDR2 YYNGEE come from the germline V gene. Trimming pared 0 bases from V and 6 bases from J, leaving 15 bases between. The CDR3 consists of 15 residues. This CDR3 reads CASSVGPRAEDGYTF. The DNA for the CDR3 is TGTGCCAGCAGCGTAGGACCTCGGGCGGAAGATGGCTACACCTTC.

The chain joins TRBV4-3 to TRBJ1-4; 9 bases agree with TRBD1. Trimming at V came to 4 bases and at J to 7 bases, leaving 7 bases not matched to a gene. The CDR3 covers 15 residues. Germline loops: CDR1 LGHNA, CDR2 YSLEER. Here the CDR3 reads CASSRSGQGGEKLFF. In DNA, the CDR3 is TGCGCCAGCAGCCGATCGGGACAGGGAGGTGAAAAACTGTTTTTT.

As regards this clone: A junction end diverges from the germline sequence, so it may reflect a read error. The V call is TRBV6-6, the J call TRBJ2-7; 11 nucleotides line up with TRBD1. CDR3 length: 15 amino acids. The germline V gene has CDR1 MNHNY and CDR2 SVGAGI (reference sequence). CDR3: CASSDGTGGTYEQYF. CDR3 coding DNA: TGTGCCAGCAGTGATGGGACAGGGGGTACCTACGAGCAATACTTC.